The clone carrying this TCR beta chain was detected many times. What it binds is unknown. This sample is part of a study of T cells after yellow fever vaccination. The overall study: The SMART-Seq v4 Ultra Low Input method served to prepare the low-cell-number fractions. Study results and limitations: Overall, a small share of clonotypes was seen in both CD4 and CD8 compartments. Post-booster samples contained most primary-vaccination clones (more than 95% CD4, less than 90% CD8).

The CDR3 runs to 12 residues. Germline V gene data show CDR1 as SQVTM and CDR2 as ANQGSEA. V lost 4 bases to trimming and J lost 0 bases, with 6 bases between them. MiXCR, run by TCRdb on the 5' RACE reads, gives a single entry per CDR3 protein. The sample gives roughly 310,000 distinct CDR3 sequences, 3% to 4.5% of which show up once; around a quarter is in the top ten. This chain joins TRBV29-1 and TRBJ1-1, with D unclear. The sequences come from PBMCs, collected on the day of the yellow fever booster vaccination. This clonotype was sampled from a man between 18 and 35 years old who received the YFV17D yellow fever vaccine. The CDR3 nucleotides are TGCAGCGTTGGAGTAATGAACACTGAAGCTTTCTTT. It is translated as CSVGVMNTEAFF. The variable domain in full, completed from reference TRBV29-1 and TRBJ1-1, reads SAVISQKPSRDICQRGTSLTIQCQVDSQVTMMFWYRQQPGQSLTLIATANQGSEATYESGFVIDKFPISRPNLTFSTLTVSNMSPEDSSIYLCSVGVMNTEAFFGQGTRLTVV.